This T cell receptor beta chain was documented in a study of identical twins. MiXCR, applied by TCRdb to the 5' RACE reads, yields one record per CDR3 protein. The repertoire includes about 730,000 distinct CDR3 sequences, about 20% of them detected once, and roughly 4.3% sits in the top ten. This CDR3 comprises 12 residues. V gave up 6 bases and J gave up 6 bases, with 12 bases separating them. Germline lookup yields CDR1 SQVTM and CDR2 ANQGSEA. These same data were also listed under a study on T cells expressing NK-cell markers. That work adds: The study sequenced eight donors, seven HCMV-seropositive and one seronegative.

This TCR was recovered from a woman between 18 and 29 years old in good health. What was sequenced was PBMCs. This chain joins TRBV29-1 and TRBJ2-1; tentative D call: TRBD1 (5 bases). CDR3 residues: CSVADRINEQFF. In DNA form, the CDR3 reads TGCAGCGTGGCCGACAGAATCAATGAGCAGTTCTTC.